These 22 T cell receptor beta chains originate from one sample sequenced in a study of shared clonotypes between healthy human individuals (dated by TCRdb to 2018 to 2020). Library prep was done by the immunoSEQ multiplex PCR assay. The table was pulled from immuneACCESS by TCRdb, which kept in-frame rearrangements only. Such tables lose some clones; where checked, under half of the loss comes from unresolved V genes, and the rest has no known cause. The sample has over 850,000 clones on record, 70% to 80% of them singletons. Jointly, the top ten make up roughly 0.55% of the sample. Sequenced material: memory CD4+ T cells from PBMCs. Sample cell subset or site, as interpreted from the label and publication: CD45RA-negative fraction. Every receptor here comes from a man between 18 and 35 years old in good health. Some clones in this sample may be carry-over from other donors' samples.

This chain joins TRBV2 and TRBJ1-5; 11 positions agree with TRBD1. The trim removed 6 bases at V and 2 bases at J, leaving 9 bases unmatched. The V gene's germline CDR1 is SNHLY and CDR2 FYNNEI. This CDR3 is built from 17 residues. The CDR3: CASSPSQGQGGNQPQHF. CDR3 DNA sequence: TGTGCCAGCAGCCCATCCCAGGGACAGGGGGGCAATCAGCCCCAGCATTTT.

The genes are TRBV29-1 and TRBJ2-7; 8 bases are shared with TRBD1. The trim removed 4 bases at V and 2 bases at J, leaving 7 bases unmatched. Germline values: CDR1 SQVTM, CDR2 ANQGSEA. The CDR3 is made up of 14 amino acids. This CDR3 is CSVAVTGVAYEQYF. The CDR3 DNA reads TGCAGCGTTGCGGTGACAGGGGTCGCCTACGAGCAGTACTTC.

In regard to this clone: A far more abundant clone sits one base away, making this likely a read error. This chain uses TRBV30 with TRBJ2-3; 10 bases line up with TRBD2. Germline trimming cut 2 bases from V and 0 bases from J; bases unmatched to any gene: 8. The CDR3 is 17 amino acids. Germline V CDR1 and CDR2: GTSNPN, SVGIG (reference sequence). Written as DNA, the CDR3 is TGTGCCTGGAGTACTAGACTAGCGGGCAGAAGCACAGATACGCAGTATTTT. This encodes CAWSTRLAGRSTDTQYF.

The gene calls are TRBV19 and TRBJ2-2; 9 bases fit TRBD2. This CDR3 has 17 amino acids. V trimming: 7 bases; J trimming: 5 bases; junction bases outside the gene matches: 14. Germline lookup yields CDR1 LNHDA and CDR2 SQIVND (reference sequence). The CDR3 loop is CASISHRTSVSTGELFF. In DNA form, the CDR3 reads TGTGCCAGTATCTCCCACCGGACTAGCGTTTCAACCGGGGAGCTGTTTTTT. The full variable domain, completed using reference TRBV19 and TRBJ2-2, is DGGITQSPKYLFRKEGQNVTLSCEQNLNHDAMYWYRQDPGQGLRLIYYSQIVNDFQKGDIAEGYSVSREKKESFPLTVTSAQKNPTAFYLCASISHRTSVSTGELFFGEGSRLTVL.

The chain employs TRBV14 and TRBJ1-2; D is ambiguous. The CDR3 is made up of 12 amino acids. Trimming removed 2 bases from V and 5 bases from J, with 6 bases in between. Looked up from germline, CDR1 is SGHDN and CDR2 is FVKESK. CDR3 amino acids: CASSQSRYGYTF. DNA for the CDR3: TGTGCCAGCAGCCAATCGAGATATGGCTACACCTTC.

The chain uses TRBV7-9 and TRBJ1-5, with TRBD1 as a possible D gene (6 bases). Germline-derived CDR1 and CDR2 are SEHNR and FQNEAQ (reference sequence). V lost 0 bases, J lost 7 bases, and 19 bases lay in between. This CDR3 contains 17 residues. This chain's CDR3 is CASSLARAAGGPQPQHF. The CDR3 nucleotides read TGTGCCAGCAGCTTAGCGAGGGCGGCCGGGGGGCCACAGCCCCAGCATTTT.

The CDR3 bases are TGTGCCAGCAGCTTGGACGGGACTAGCGGGCCATACTCCTACAATGAGCAGTTCTTC. Translated, it gives CASSLDGTSGPYSYNEQFF. V gene TRBV7-2 combines with J gene TRBJ2-1; TRBD2 agrees at 12 bases. The CDR3 totals 19 residues. With V trimmed by 3 bases and J by 0 bases, 9 bases remained unmatched. Germline V lookup: CDR1 SGHTA, CDR2 FQGNSA.

The CDR3 is CASSSPRAPATGELFF. CDR3 nucleotide sequence: TGTGCCAGCAGTTCCCCCAGGGCCCCCGCCACCGGGGAGCTGTTTTTT. The chain carries TRBV27 and TRBJ2-2; the D gene is possibly TRBD1 (5 bases). The CDR3 is made up of 16 amino acids. Germline V CDR1 and CDR2: MNHEY, SMNVEV (reference sequence). Trimming shortened V by 4 bases and J by 4 bases, and 16 bases separated the two germline ends.

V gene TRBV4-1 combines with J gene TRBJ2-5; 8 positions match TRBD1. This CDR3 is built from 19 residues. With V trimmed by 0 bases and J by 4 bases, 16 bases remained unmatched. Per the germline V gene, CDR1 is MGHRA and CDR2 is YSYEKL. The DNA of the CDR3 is TGCGCCAGCAGCCAAGACACCCTCGCTGGGACAGGTTGGGGAGAGACCCAGTACTTC. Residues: CASSQDTLAGTGWGETQYF.

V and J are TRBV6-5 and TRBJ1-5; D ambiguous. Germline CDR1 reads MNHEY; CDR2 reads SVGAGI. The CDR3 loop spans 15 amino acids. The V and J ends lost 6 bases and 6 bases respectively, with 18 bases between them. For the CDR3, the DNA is TGTGCCAGCAGCCAACCGGGCCTCAAGGTTCAGCCCCAGCATTTT. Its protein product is CASSQPGLKVQPQHF.

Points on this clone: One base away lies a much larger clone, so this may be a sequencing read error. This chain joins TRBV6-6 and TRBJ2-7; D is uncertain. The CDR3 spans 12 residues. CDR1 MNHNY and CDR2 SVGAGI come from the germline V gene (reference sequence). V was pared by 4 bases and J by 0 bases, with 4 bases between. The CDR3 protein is CASSSFSYEQYF. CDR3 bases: TGTGCCAGCAGTTCCTTCTCCTACGAGCAGTACTTC.

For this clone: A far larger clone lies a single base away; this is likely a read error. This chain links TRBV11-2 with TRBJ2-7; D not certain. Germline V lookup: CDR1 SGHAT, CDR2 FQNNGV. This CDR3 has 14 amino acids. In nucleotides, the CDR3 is TGTGCCAGCAGTCCTGGCCGGAACTCCTGCGAGCAGTACTTC. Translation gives CASSPGRNSCEQYF.

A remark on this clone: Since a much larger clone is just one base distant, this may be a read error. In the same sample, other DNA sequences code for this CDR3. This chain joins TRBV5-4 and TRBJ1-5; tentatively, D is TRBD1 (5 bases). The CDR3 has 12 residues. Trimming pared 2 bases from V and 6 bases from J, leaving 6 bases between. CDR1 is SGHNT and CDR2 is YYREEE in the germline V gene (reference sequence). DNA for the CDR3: TGTGCCAGCAGCTTAGACAGTCAGCCCCAGCATTTT. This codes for CASSLDSQPQHF.

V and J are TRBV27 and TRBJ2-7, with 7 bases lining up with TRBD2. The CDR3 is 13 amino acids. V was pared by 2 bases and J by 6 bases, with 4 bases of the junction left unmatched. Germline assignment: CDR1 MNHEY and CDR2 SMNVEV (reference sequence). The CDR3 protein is CASSLGGSGEQYF. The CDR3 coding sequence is TGTGCCAGCAGTTTAGGCGGGAGTGGCGAGCAGTACTTC.

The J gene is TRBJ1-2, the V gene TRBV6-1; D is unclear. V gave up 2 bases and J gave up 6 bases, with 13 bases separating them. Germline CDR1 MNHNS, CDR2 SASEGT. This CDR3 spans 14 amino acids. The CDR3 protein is CASSESSWAHGYTF. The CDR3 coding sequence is TGTGCCAGCAGTGAAAGTAGCTGGGCCCATGGCTACACCTTC.

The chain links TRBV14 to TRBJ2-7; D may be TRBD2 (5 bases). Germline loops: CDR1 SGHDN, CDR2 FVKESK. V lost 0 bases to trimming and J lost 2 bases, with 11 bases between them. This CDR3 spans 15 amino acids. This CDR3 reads CASSQEAVFAYEQYF. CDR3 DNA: TGTGCCAGCAGCCAAGAAGCGGTATTCGCCTACGAGCAGTACTTC.

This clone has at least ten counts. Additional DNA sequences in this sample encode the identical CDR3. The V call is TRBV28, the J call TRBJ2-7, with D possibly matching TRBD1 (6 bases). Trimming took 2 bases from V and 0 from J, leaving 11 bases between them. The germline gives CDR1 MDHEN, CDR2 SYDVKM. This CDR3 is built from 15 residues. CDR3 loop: CASSLRGTLSYEQYF. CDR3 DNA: TGTGCCAGCAGTTTAAGGGGGACACTCTCCTACGAGCAGTACTTC.

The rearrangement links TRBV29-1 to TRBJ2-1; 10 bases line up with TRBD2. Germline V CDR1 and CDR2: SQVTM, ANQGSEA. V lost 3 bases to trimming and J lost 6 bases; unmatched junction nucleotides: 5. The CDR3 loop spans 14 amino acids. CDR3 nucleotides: TGCAGCGTTGAGGGACTAGCGACCATCAATGAGCAGTTCTTC. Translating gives CSVEGLATINEQFF.

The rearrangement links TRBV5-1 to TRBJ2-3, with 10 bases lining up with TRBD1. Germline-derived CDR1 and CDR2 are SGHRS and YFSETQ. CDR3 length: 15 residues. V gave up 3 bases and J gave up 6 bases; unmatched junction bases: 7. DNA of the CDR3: TGCGCCAGCAGCTCGGGACAGGGGAAATCGGATACGCAGTATTTT. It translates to CASSSGQGKSDTQYF.

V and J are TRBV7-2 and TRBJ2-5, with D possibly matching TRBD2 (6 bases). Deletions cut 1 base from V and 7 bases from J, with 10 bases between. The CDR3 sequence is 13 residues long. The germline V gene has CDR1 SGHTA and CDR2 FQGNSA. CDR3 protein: CASSLDGSMTQYF. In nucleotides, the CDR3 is TGTGCCAGCAGCTTAGACGGGAGTATGACCCAGTACTTC.

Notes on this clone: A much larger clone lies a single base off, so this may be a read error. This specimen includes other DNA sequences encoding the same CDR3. CDR3 sequence: CASSYREVGTEAFF. The CDR3 DNA is TGTGCCAGCAGTTACAGGGAGGTCGGCACCGAAGCTTTCTTT. The genes are TRBV6-5 and TRBJ1-1; D is unclear. The CDR3 is 14 amino acids. CDR1 is MNHEY, CDR2 SVGAGI, per germline. The V end was cut by 2 bases, the J end by 8 bases, with 15 bases between.

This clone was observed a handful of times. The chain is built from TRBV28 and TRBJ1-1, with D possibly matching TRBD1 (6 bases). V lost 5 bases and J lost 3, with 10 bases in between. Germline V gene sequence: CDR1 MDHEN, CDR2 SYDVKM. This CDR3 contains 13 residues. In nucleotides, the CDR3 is TGTGCCAGCAGTCCGAGGGGGGACACTGAAGCTTTCTTT. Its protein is CASSPRGDTEAFF.